This TCR beta chain emerged from a study of chemoradiotherapy in HPV16-positive cancers. Turning to the study itself: Candidate HPV-specific T-cell clones and common TCR motifs came from functional assays in a couple of HPV16-positive patients.

Trimming removed 2 bases at V and 0 bases at J, with 13 bases between. This CDR3 comprises 16 residues. Germline CDR1 and CDR2: GTSNPN and SVGIG (reference sequence). Assay used: immunoSEQ multiplex PCR; TCRdb lists only in-frame clones, some missing. The data contain 22,000 or so clones, about 90% of them singletons. This specimen was blood, taken from a patient who underwent chemoradiotherapy. The clonotype was recovered from a human donor with HPV-associated anogenital cancer. The chain joins TRBV30 to TRBJ1-4; maybe TRBD1 (5 bases). The CDR3 DNA reads TGTGCCTGGAGTAAAACAGGAAACCCAACTAATGAAAAACTGTTTTTT. Translated: CAWSKTGNPTNEKLFF.